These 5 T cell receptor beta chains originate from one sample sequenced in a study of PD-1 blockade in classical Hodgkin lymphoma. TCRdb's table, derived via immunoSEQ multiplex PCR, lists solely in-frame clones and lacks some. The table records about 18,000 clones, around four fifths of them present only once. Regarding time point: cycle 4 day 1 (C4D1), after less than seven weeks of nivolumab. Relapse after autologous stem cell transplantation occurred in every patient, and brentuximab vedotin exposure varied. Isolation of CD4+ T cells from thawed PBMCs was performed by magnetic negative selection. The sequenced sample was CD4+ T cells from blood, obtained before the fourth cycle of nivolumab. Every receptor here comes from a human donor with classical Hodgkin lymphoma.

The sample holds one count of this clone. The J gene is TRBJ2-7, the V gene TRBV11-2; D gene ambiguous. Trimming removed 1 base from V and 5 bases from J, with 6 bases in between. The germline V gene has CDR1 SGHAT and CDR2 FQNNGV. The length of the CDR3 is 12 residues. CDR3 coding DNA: TGTGCCAGCAGCTTAGCGGCAGACGAGCAGTACTTC. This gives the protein CASSLAADEQYF.

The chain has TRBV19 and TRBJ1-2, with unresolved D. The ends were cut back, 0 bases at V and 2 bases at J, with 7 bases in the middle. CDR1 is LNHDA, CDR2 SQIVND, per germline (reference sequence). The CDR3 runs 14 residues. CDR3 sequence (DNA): TGTGCCAGTAGTATAGAGTTTGGGAACTATGGCTACACCTTC. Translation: CASSIEFGNYGYTF.

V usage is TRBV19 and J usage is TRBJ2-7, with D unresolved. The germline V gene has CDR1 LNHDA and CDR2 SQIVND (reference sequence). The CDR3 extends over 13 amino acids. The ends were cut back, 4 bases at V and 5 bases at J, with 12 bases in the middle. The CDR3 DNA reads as TGTGCCAGTAGTACCGGTCCCCTCCACGAGCAGTACTTC. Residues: CASSTGPLHEQYF.

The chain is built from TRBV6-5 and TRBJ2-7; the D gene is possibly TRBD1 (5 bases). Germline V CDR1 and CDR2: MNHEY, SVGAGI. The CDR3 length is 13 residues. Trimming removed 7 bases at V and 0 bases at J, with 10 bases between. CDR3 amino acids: CASTGHNSYEQYF. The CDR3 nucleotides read TGTGCCAGCACCGGACACAACTCCTACGAGCAGTACTTC.

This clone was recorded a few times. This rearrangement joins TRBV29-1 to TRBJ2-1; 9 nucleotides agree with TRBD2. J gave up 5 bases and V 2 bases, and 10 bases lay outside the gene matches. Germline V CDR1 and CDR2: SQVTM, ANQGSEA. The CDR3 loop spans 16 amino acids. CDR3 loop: CSVESRQREVNNEQFF. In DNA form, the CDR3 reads TGCAGCGTTGAAAGCCGCCAGCGGGAGGTCAACAATGAGCAGTTCTTC.